Listed here are 7 T cell receptor beta chains from one sample, sequenced in a study of long-term antiretroviral therapy in people with HIV. They ran version v3.0 of the immunoSEQ assay at survey level. Method: immunoSEQ multiplex PCR; TCRdb's copy keeps in-frame clones and lacks some. The sample lists about 10,000 clones, roughly 91% occurring once. The sample was unsorted PBMCs, taken 0.2 years before starting antiretroviral therapy. Receptors originate from a woman in her thirties or forties with HIV.

This chain connects TRBV5-5 to TRBJ2-1; D call uncertain. Germline CDR1 is SGHKS and CDR2 is YYEKEE (reference sequence). V dropped 0 bases and J dropped 8 bases, with 9 bases sitting between them. The CDR3 is made up of 13 amino acids. The CDR3 spells CASSLVMADEQFF. Here the CDR3 DNA reads TGTGCCAGCAGCTTGGTTATGGCTGATGAGCAGTTCTTC.

The chain carries TRBV19 and TRBJ2-5, with TRBD1 matching 8 bases. The CDR3 totals 13 residues. Germline CDR1 reads LNHDA; CDR2 reads SQIVND (reference sequence). The V and J ends lost 3 bases and 4 bases, in that order; junction bases with no gene match: 1. Here the CDR3 reads CASSMGTGETQYF. Written as DNA, the CDR3 is TGTGCCAGTAGTATGGGGACAGGAGAGACCCAGTACTTC. The full variable domain, its missing parts supplied by reference TRBV19 and TRBJ2-5, is DGGITQSPKYLFRKEGQNVTLSCEQNLNHDAMYWYRQDPGQGLRLIYYSQIVNDFQKGDIAEGYSVSREKKESFPLTVTSAQKNPTAFYLCASSMGTGETQYFGPGTRLLVL.

The J gene is TRBJ1-1, the V gene TRBV11-2; TRBD1 is a possible D gene (5 bases). Germline CDR1 and CDR2: SGHAT and FQNNGV. The CDR3 spans 14 residues. Trimming removed 5 bases from V and 1 base from J, with 11 bases in between. CDR3 in amino acids: CASSNGAGNTEAFF. The CDR3, as DNA: TGTGCCAGCAGCAATGGGGCAGGGAACACTGAAGCTTTCTTT.

The chain carries TRBV11-2 and TRBJ2-7, with D uncertain. Per germline, CDR1 SGHAT and CDR2 FQNNGV. The CDR3 consists of 13 residues. The V gene lost 0 bases and the J gene lost 6 bases, with 9 bases spanning the gap. In DNA form, the CDR3 reads TGTGCCAGCAGCTTAGATGGGGTGTCCGAGCAGTACTTC. Amino acids: CASSLDGVSEQYF.

This clone has just one count. The chain links TRBV2 to TRBJ1-5; 9 bases fit TRBD1. The CDR3 length is 13 residues. V was pared by 6 bases and J by 4 bases, with 1 base of the junction left unmatched. CDR1 and CDR2 from the germline V gene are SNHLY and FYNNEI. CDR3 bases: TGTGCCAGCAGGACAGGGGGGAATCAGCCCCAGCATTTT. It encodes CASRTGGNQPQHF.

The V and J genes are TRBV27 and TRBJ2-4; no definite D call. Per the germline V gene, CDR1 is MNHEY and CDR2 is SMNVEV (reference sequence). Trimming pared 7 bases from V and 0 bases from J, leaving 7 bases between. The CDR3 is 13 amino acids. The CDR3 here is CASKIIAKNIQYF. CDR3 nucleotides: TGTGCCAGCAAGATAATAGCCAAAAACATTCAGTACTTC.

V is TRBV7-9 and J is TRBJ2-1; perhaps D is TRBD1 or TRBD2 (5 bases each). Germline CDR1 and CDR2: SEHNR and FQNEAQ (reference sequence). V lost 2 bases and J 7 bases, leaving 15 bases between the germline ends. This CDR3 is 15 amino acids long. The CDR3 region has the DNA TGTGCCAGCAGCTTACAGCTGGGGGTTAGGAATGAGCAGTTCTTC. Its translation is CASSLQLGVRNEQFF.